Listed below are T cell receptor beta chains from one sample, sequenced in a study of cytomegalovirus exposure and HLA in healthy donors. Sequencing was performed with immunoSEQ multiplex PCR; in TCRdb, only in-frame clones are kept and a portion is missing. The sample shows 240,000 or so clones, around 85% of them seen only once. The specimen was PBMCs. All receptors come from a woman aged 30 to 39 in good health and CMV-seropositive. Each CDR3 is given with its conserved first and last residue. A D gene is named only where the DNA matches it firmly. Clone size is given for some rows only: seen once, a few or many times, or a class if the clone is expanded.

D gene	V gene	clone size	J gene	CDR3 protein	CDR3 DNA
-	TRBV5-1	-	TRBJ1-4	CATRVGIGATNEKLFF	TGCGCCACCAGAGTGGGAATAGGGGCAACTAATGAAAAACTGTTTTTT
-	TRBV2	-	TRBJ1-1	CASRVRTDITEAFF	TGTGCCAGCAGGGTCAGGACAGACATCACTGAAGCTTTCTTT
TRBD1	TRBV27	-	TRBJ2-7	CASRHPGQGIYEQYF	TGTGCCAGCAGACACCCGGGACAGGGAATCTACGAGCAGTACTTC
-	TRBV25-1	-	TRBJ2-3	CASSELPPYTITDTQYF	TGTGCCAGCAGTGAGCTACCACCTTATACGATTACAGATACGCAGTATTTT
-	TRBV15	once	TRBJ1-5	CATSRDTTGRAQPQHF	TGTGCCACCAGCAGAGATACTACAGGGAGGGCTCAGCCCCAGCATTTT
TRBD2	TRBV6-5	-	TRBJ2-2	CASSYVAGAGGELFF	TGTGCCAGCAGTTACGTAGCGGGAGCGGGCGGGGAGCTGTTTTTT
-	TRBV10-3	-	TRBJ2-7	CAISEREEGPPTAPYEQYF	TGTGCCATCAGTGAAAGGGAGGAAGGTCCCCCAACGGCCCCCTACGAGCAGTACTTC
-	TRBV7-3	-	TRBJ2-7	CASSLIVRVSSSYEQYF	TGTGCCAGCAGCTTAATAGTCCGGGTCTCAAGCTCCTACGAGCAGTACTTC
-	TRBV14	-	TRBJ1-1	CASSHRGGSDTEAFF	TGTGCCAGCAGCCATCGGGGAGGGTCAGACACTGAAGCTTTCTTT
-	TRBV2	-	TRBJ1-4	CASRGTGAGGKLFF	TGTGCCAGCAGGGGGACCGGTGCGGGGGGGAAACTGTTTTTT
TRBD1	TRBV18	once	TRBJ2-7	CASSPRQGGYEQYF	TGTGCCAGCTCACCCCGACAGGGGGGCTACGAGCAGTACTTC
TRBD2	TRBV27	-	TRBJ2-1	CASSLGAGALIEQFF	TGTGCCAGCAGTTTGGGTGCGGGAGCGCTCATTGAGCAGTTCTTC
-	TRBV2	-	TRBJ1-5	CASSPQVTQRPQHF	TGTGCCAGCAGTCCACAGGTTACTCAACGTCCCCAGCATTTT
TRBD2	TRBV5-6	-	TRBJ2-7	CASSPLNGASGDPYEQYF	TGTGCCAGCAGCCCTCTTAATGGGGCTAGCGGAGACCCCTACGAGCAGTACTTC
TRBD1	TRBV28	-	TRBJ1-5	CATITTGGAGQPQHF	TGTGCCACCATAACGACAGGGGGCGCGGGTCAGCCCCAGCATTTT
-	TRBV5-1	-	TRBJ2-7	CASSFDPPGEGYEQYF	TGCGCCAGCAGCTTTGATCCCCCAGGGGAGGGCTACGAGCAGTACTTC
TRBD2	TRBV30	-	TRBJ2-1	CAWFASGRNEQFF	TGTGCCTGGTTCGCTAGCGGGAGGAATGAGCAGTTCTTC
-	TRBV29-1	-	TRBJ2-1	CSSISRGHEQFF	TGCAGCTCAATCTCCAGGGGACATGAGCAGTTCTTC
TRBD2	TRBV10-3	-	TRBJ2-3	CAINPSGTVDTQYF	TGTGCCATCAACCCTAGCGGGACTGTGGATACGCAGTATTTT
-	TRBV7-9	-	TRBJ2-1	CASSPTSQLVWEQFF	TGTGCCAGCAGCCCGACCTCACAACTAGTTTGGGAGCAGTTCTTC
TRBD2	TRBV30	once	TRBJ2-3	CAWSVPTSGSRYTQYF	TGTGCCTGGAGTGTACCGACTAGCGGGAGTCGGTATACGCAGTATTTT
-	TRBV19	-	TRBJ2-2	CARHRGDSPGELFF	TGTGCCAGGCACCGGGGAGATTCTCCCGGGGAGCTGTTTTTT
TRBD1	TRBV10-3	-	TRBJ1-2	CAISVGGNNYGYTF	TGTGCCATCAGTGTAGGGGGCAATAACTATGGCTACACCTTC
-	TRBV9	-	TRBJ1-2	CASSISNVAGRIKGYTF	TGTGCCAGCAGCATTTCCAACGTGGCAGGCCGTATAAAAGGCTACACCTTC
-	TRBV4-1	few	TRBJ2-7	CASSQVAVSYEQYF	TGCGCCAGCAGCCAAGTAGCAGTCTCCTACGAGCAGTACTTC
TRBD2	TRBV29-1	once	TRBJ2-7	CSVEDGGSAYEQYF	TGCAGCGTTGAAGATGGCGGGAGCGCCTACGAGCAGTACTTC
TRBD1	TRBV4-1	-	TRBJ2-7	CASSLGQGSYEQYF	TGCGCCAGCAGCCTCGGACAGGGATCCTACGAGCAGTACTTC
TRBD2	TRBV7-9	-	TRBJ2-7	CASSVSGVPAYEQYF	TGTGCCAGCAGCGTAAGCGGGGTTCCCGCCTACGAGCAGTACTTC
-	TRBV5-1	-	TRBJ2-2	CASSLNTGELFF	TGCGCCAGCAGCCTTAACACCGGGGAGCTGTTTTTT
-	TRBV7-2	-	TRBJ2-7	CASSFTRESYEQYF	TGTGCCAGCAGCTTTACCCGGGAGTCCTACGAGCAGTACTTC
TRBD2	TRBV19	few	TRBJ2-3	CASSRGSGGTDTQYF	TGTGCCAGTAGTAGAGGTAGCGGGGGCACAGATACGCAGTATTTT
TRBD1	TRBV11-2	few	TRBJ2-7	CASLDRVGEQYF	TGTGCCAGCCTAGACAGGGTCGGCGAGCAGTACTTC
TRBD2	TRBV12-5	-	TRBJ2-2	CASGLARKTSGETGELFF	TGTGCTAGTGGTTTGGCCCGGAAAACTAGCGGGGAGACCGGGGAGCTGTTTTTT
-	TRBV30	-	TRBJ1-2	CAWSFGFSSNYGYTF	TGTGCCTGGTCCTTCGGTTTTAGCTCTAACTATGGCTACACCTTC
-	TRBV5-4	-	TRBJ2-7	CASSLGRGNAYEQYF	TGTGCCAGCAGCTTGGGACGGGGGAATGCCTACGAGCAGTACTTC
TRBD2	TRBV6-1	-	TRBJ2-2	CASSVPGLGPGELFF	TGTGCCAGCAGTGTCCCGGGACTAGGGCCCGGGGAGCTGTTTTTT
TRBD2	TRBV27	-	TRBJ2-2	CASSLQGGRGTGELFF	TGTGCCAGCAGTTTACAAGGCGGGAGGGGCACCGGGGAGCTGTTTTTT
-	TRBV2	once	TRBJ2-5	CASSAPGTKIETQYF	TGTGCCAGCAGTGCCCCCGGGACAAAGATCGAGACCCAGTACTTC
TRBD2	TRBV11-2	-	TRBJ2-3	CASSSERLAGGADTQYF	TGTGCCAGCAGCTCAGAGAGACTAGCGGGAGGGGCAGATACGCAGTATTTT
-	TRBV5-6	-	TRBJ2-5	CASSLVRVGSETQYF	TGTGCCAGCAGCTTGGTCAGGGTGGGCTCGGAGACCCAGTACTTC
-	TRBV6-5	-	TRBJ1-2	CASSYGATGFYGYTF	TGTGCCAGCAGTTACGGGGCGACAGGCTTCTATGGCTACACCTTC
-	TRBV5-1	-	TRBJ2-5	CASSPQLRAPPETQYF	TGCGCCAGCAGCCCCCAACTCAGGGCCCCTCCCGAGACCCAGTACTTC
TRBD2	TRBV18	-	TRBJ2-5	CASSPGTSGSIGETQYF	TGTGCCAGCTCACCGGGGACTAGCGGGAGTATCGGGGAGACCCAGTACTTC
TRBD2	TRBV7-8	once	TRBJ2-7	CASSLQGTSYEQYF	TGTGCCAGCAGCTTACAGGGGACTAGTTACGAGCAGTACTTC